Reported below is one TCR beta chain. Its antigen remains unidentified. The data belong to a study of cytomegalovirus exposure and HLA in healthy donors. For the study at large: Roughly 80 million unique TCRs from HLA-typed donors made up an early data release.

Findings and caveats of the study: The study labeled fewer than 200 TCR beta chains cytomegalovirus-associated. Previously analyzed data showed that most TCR beta V segments were productive at a frequency of about 87% or about 30%.

Amplification used 60 Vbeta primers and 13 Jbeta primers. Profiling relied on immunoSEQ multiplex PCR, and the TCRdb table lists in-frame clones only, not all of them. The sample lists around 260,000 clones; about 80% were seen once. Trimming left V 6 bases short and J 4 bases short, with 11 bases between. Germline CDR1 and CDR2: SGHAT and FQNNGV. The CDR3 is made up of 13 amino acids. The gene calls are TRBV11-2 and TRBJ2-3; no firm D call. The sample taken for sequencing was PBMCs. The receptor comes from a girl aged 2-15 years in good health and CMV-seronegative. For the CDR3, the DNA is TGTGCCAGCAGTCTAGGATGGTCAGATACGCAGTATTTT. Translating it yields CASSLGWSDTQYF.